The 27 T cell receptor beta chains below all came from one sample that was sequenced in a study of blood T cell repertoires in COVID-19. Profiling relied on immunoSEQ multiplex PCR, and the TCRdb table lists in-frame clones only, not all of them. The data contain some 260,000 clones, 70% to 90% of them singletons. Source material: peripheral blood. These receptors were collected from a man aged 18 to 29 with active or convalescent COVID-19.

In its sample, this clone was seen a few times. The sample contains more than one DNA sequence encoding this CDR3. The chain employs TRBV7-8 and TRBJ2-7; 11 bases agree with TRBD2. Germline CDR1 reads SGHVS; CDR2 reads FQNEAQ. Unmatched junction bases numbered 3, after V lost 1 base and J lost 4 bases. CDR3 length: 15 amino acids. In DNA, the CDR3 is TGTGCCAGCAGCTTAGTGGCTAGCGGGAGGTACGAGCAGTACTTC. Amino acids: CASSLVASGRYEQYF.

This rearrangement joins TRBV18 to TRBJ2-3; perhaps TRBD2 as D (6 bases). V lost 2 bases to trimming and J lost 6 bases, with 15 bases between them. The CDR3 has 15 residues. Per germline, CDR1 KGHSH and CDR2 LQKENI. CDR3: CASSPGSGGADTQYF. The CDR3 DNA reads TGTGCCAGCTCACCAGGATCCGGAGGGGCGGATACGCAGTATTTT.

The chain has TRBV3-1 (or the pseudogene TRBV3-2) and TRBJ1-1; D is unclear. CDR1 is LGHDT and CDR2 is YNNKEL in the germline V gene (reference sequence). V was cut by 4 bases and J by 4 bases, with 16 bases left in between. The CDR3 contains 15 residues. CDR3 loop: CASSPSTAPGTEAFF. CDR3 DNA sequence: TGTGCCAGCAGCCCTTCAACGGCCCCGGGCACTGAAGCTTTCTTT.

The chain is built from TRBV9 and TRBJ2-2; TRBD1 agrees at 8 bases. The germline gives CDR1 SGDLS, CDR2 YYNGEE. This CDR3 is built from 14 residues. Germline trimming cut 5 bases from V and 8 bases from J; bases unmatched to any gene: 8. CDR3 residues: CASRDQGAYGELFF. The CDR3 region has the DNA TGTGCCAGCAGAGACCAGGGGGCTTATGGGGAGCTGTTTTTT.

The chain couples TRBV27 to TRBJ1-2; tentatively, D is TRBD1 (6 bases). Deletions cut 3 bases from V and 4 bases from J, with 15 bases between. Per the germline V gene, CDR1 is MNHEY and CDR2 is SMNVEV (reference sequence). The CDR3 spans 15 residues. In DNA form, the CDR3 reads TGTGCCAGCAGTTTCGCGCCGGACAGCTCCTATGGCTACACCTTC. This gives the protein CASSFAPDSSYGYTF.

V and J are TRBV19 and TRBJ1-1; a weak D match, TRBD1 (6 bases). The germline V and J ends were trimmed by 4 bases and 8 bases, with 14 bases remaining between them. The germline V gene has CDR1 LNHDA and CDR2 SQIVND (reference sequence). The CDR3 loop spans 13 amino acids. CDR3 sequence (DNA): TGTGCCAGTAGTACACCATCCGGGACAGAAGCTTTCTTT. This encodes CASSTPSGTEAFF.

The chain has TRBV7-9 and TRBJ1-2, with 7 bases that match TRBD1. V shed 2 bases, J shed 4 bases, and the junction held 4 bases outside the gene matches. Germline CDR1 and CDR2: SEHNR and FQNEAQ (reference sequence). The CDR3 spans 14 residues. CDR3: CASSLLGQLYGYTF. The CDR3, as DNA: TGTGCCAGCAGCTTACTGGGACAGCTCTATGGCTACACCTTC.

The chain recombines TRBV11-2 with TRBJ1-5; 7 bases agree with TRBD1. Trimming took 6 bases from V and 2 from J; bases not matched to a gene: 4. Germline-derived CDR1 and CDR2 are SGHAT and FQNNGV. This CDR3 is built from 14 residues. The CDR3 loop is CASSPTGGNQPQHF. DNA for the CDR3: TGTGCCAGCAGTCCCACAGGGGGCAATCAGCCCCAGCATTTT.

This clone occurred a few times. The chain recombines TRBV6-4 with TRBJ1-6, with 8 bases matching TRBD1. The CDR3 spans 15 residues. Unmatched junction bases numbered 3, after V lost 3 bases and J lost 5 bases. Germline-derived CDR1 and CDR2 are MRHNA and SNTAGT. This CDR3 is CASSETGVNNSPLHF. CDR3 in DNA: TGTGCCAGCAGTGAGACAGGGGTAAATAATTCACCCCTCCACTTT.

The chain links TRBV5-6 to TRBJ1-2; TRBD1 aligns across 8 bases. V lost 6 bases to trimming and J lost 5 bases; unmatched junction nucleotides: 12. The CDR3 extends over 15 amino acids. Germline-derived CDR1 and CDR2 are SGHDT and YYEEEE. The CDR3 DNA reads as TGTGCCAGCAACCCCGCCGGACAGGGCGCATATGGCTACACCTTC. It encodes CASNPAGQGAYGYTF.

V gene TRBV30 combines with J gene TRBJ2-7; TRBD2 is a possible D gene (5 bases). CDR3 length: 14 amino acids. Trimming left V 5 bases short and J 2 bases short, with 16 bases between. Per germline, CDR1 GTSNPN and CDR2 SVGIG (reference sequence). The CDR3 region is CAWEKRGSAYEQYF. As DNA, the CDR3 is TGTGCCTGGGAGAAAAGAGGGTCGGCCTACGAGCAGTACTTC.

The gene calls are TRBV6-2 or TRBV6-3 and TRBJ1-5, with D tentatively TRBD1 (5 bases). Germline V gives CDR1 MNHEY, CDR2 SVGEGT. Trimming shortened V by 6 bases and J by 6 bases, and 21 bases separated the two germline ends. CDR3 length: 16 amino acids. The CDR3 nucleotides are TGTGCCAGCAGCCCTAGGGACTTCAGAAGGAGTCAGCCCCAGCATTTT. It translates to CASSPRDFRRSQPQHF.

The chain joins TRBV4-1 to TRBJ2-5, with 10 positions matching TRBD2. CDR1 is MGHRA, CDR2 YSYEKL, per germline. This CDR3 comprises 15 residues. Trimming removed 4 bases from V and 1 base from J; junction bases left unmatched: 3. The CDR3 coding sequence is TGCGCCAGCAGCCCTATAGCGGGGGGCCAAGAGACCCAGTACTTC. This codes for CASSPIAGGQETQYF.

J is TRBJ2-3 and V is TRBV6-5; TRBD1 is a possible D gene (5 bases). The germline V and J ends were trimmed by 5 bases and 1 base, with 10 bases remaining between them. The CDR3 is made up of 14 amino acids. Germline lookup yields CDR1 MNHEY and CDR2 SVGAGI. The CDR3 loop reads CASSHDSRTDTQYF. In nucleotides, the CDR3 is TGTGCCAGCAGTCACGACAGCCGCACAGATACGCAGTATTTT.

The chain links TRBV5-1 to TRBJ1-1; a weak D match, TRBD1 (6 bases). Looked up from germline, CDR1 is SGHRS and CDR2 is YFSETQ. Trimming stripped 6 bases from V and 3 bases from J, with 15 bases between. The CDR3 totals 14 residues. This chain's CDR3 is CASTLGALDTEAFF. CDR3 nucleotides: TGCGCCAGCACCCTGGGGGCTTTGGACACTGAAGCTTTCTTT.

CDR3 in DNA: TGCAGTGCTACTGATCGAGGGAGGTACTCCTACGAGCAGTACTTC. It is translated as CSATDRGRYSYEQYF. V is TRBV20-1 and J is TRBJ2-7, with D possibly matching TRBD2 (6 bases). CDR3 length: 15 amino acids. Trimming left V 4 bases short and J 0 bases short, with 16 bases between. The germline V gene encodes CDR1 DFQATT and CDR2 SNEGSKA (reference sequence).

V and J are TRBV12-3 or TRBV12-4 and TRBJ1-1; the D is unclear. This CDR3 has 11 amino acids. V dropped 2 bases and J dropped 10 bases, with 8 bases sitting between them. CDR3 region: CASSLRRRAFF. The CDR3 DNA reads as TGTGCCAGCAGTTTAAGGCGGAGAGCTTTCTTT.

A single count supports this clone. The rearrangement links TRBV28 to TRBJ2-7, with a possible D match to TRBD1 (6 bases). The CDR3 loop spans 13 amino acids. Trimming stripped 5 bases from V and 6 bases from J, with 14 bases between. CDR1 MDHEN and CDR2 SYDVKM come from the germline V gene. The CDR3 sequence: CASSAPGAGEQYF. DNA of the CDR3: TGTGCCAGCAGTGCGCCAGGGGCCGGCGAGCAGTACTTC. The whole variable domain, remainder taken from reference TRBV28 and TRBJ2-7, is DVKVTQSSRYLVKRTGEKVFLECVQDMDHENMFWYRQDPGLGLRLIYFSYDVKMKEKGDIPEGYSVSREKKERFSLILESASTNQTSMYLCASSAPGAGEQYFGPGTRLTVT.

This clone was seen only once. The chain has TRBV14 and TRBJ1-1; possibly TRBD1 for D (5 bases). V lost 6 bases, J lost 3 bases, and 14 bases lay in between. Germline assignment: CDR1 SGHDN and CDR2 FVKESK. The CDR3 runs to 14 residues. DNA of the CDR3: TGTGCCAGCAGTTCCCACAGGCCCTACACTGAAGCTTTCTTT. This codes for CASSSHRPYTEAFF.

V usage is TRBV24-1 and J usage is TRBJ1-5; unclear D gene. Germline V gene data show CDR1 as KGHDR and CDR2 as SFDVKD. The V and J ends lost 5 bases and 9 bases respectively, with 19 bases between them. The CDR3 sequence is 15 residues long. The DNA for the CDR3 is TGTGCCACCAGTGGTAATTCGGGTGGTGCGTGGCCCCAGCATTTT. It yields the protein CATSGNSGGAWPQHF.

CDR3 bases: TGTGCCAGCAGCTATCGGGGGGCTGGCTATGGCTACACCTTC. It encodes CASSYRGAGYGYTF. The chain carries TRBV9 and TRBJ1-2, with TRBD1 as a possible D gene (6 bases). CDR1 is SGDLS, CDR2 YYNGEE, per germline. Trimming left V 4 bases short and J 4 bases short, with 14 bases between. The CDR3 spans 14 residues. The entire variable domain, with the rest obtained from reference TRBV9 and TRBJ1-2, is as follows: DSGVTQTPKHLITATGQRVTLRCSPRSGDLSVYWYQQSLDQGLQFLIQYYNGEERAKGNILERFSAQQFPDLHSELNLSSLELGDSALYFCASSYRGAGYGYTFGSGTRLTVV.

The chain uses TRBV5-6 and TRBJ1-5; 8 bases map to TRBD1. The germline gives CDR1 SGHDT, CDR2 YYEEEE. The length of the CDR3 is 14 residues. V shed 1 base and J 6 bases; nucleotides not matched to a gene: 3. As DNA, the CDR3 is TGTGCCAGCAGCTTGTACAGGGGGACTCAGCCCCAGCATTTT. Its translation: CASSLYRGTQPQHF.

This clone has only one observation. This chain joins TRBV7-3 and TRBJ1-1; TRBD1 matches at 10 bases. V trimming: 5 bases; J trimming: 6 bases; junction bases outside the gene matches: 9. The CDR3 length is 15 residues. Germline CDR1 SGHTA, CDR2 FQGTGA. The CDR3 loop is CASSPGGQGRPEAFF. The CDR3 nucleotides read TGTGCCAGCAGCCCGGGGGGACAGGGGAGGCCTGAAGCTTTCTTT.

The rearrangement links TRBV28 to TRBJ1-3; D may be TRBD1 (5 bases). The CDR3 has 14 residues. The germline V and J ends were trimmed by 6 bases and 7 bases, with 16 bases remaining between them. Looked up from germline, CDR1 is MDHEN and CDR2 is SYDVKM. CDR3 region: CASREGARVNTIYF. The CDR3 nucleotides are TGTGCCAGCAGGGAAGGGGCCCGGGTGAACACCATATATTTT.

The CDR3 here is CASSQYRGGYTF. CDR3 coding DNA: TGTGCCAGCAGCCAATACCGGGGTGGCTACACCTTC. The V call is TRBV16, the J call TRBJ1-2; D is uncertain. V lost 1 base, J lost 7 bases, and 7 bases lay in between. The length of the CDR3 is 12 residues. Germline values: CDR1 KGHSY, CDR2 FQNENV.

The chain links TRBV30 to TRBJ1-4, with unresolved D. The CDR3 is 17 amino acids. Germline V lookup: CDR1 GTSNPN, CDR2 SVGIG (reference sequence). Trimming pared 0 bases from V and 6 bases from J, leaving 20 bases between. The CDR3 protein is CAWSVRSPRAGDEKLFF. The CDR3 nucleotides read TGTGCCTGGAGTGTCAGATCCCCCCGGGCCGGGGATGAAAAACTGTTTTTT.

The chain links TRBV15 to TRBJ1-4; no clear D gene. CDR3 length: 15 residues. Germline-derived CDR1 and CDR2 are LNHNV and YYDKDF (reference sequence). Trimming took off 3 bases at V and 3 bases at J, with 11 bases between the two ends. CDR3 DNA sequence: TGTGCCACCAGCAGGGAGTTATGGGCTAATGAAAAACTGTTTTTT. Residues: CATSRELWANEKLFF. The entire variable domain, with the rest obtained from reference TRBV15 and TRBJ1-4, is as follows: DAMVIQNPRYQVTQFGKPVTLSCSQTLNHNVMYWYQQKSSQAPKLLFHYYDKDFNNEADTPDNFQSRRPNTSFCFLDIRSPGLGDTAMYLCATSRELWANEKLFFGSGTQLSVL.